The 5 T cell receptor beta chains listed next were all sequenced from one sample in a study of regulatory T cells in long-lasting Graves disease. Construction of the TCR beta libraries employed iRepertoire HTBI primers in conjunction with Arm-PCR of CDR3 regions. TCRdb reprocessed the multiplex PCR reads via MiXCR and lists one record per CDR3 protein. The sample carries about 240,000 distinct CDR3 sequences, about 19% recorded once. Time point noted: newly diagnosed GD, antithyroid drugs for less than 3 months. Construction of the TCR library relied on RNA isolated from PBMCs. Sequences were derived from peripheral blood mononuclear cells (PBMCs), sampled at new diagnosis, from a patient treated with antithyroid drugs. The receptors here all came from a female donor with Graves disease.

This clonotype was detected ten times or more. The chain is built from TRBV11-2 and TRBJ2-3, with D possibly called TRBD1 or TRBD2 (5 bases each). The CDR3 loop spans 14 amino acids. The germline CDR1 and CDR2 sequences are SGHAT and FQNNGV. V lost 5 bases to trimming and J lost 5 bases, with 14 bases between them. Here the CDR3 DNA reads TGTGCCAGCAGCCTGGGTCCTGGGGGAGATACGCAGTATTTT. Amino acid sequence: CASSLGPGGDTQYF.

This clonotype occurred many times. The chain is built from TRBV7-2 and TRBJ2-3; 8 bases map to TRBD2. There are 14 residues in the CDR3. Germline CDR1 and CDR2: SGHTA and FQGNSA. The ends lost 1 base at V and 4 bases at J; junction bases unmatched: 1. For the CDR3, the DNA is TGTGCCAGCAGCTTAGGGACTAGCCCAGATACGCAGTATTTT. This gives the protein CASSLGTSPDTQYF.

The chain is built from TRBV18 and TRBJ2-1; D uncertain. The CDR3 length is 12 residues. Germline assignment: CDR1 KGHSH and CDR2 LQKENI. Trimming took 6 bases from V and 10 from J, leaving 13 bases between them. The CDR3 nucleotides are TGTGCCAGCTCCCGTAACTCCTACGAGCAGTTCTTC. This gives the protein CASSRNSYEQFF.

This clonotype was seen many times. The V gene is TRBV7-6, the J gene TRBJ2-6, with D maybe TRBD1 (6 bases). V lost 5 bases, J lost 0 bases, and 14 bases lay in between. Per the germline V gene, CDR1 is SGHVS and CDR2 is FNYEAQ. The CDR3 covers 17 residues. This chain's CDR3 is CASSRQVPTSGANVLTF. The CDR3 DNA reads TGTGCCAGCAGCCGACAGGTTCCCACCTCTGGGGCCAACGTCCTGACTTTC.

About this clonotype itself: It is likely a read error: a sequence one base away is far more abundant. The rearrangement uses TRBV15 and TRBJ1-1, with D perhaps TRBD1 (6 bases). CDR1 is LNHNV, CDR2 YYDKDF, per germline (reference sequence). The CDR3 has 14 residues. In DNA, the CDR3 is TGTGTCAGCAGTGAAGACAGGAGGGACACTGAAGCTTTCTTT. Its translation: CVSSEDRRDTEAFF.